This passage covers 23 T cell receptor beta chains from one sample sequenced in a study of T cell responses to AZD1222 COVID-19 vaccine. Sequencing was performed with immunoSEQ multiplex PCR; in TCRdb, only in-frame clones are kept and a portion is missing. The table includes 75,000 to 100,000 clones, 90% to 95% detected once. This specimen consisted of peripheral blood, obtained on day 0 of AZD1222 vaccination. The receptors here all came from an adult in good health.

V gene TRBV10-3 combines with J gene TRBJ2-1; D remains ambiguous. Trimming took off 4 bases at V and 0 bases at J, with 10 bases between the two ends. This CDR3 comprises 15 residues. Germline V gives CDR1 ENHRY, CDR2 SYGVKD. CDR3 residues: CAISGQQSSYNEQFF. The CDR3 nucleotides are TGTGCCATCAGTGGACAACAGAGCTCCTACAATGAGCAGTTCTTC.

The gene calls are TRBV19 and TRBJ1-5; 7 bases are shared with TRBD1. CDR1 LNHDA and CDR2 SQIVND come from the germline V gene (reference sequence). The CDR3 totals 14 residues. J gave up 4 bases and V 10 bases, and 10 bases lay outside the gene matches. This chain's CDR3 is CATEDRPGNQPQHF. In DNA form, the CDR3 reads TGTGCCACCGAGGACAGGCCGGGGAATCAGCCCCAGCATTTT.

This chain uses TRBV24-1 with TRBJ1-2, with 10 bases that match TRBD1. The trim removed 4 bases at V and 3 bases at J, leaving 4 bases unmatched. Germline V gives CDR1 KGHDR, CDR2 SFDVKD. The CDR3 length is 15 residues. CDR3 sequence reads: CATSDAGTGDYGYTF. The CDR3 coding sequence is TGTGCCACCAGTGACGCCGGGACAGGGGACTATGGCTACACCTTC.

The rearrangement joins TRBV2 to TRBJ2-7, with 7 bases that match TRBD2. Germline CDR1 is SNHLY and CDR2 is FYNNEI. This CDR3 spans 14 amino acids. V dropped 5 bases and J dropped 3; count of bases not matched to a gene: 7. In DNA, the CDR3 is TGTGCCAGCAGTTGGGACTACACTGTCTACGAGCAGTACTTC. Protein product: CASSWDYTVYEQYF.

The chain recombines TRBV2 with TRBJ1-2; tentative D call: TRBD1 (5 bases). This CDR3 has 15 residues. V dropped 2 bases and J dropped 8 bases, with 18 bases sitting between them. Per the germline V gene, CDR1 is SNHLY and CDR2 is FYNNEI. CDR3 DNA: TGTGCCAGCAGTGAACCTAGGGGCCCCGTTGGAGGCTACACCTTC. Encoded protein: CASSEPRGPVGGYTF.

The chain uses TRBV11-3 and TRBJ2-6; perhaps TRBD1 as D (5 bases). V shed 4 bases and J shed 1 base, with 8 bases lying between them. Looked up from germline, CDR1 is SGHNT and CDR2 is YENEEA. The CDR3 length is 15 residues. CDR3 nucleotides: TGTGCCAGCAGCTCAAGGGGATCTGGGGCCAACGTCCTGACTTTC. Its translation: CASSSRGSGANVLTF.

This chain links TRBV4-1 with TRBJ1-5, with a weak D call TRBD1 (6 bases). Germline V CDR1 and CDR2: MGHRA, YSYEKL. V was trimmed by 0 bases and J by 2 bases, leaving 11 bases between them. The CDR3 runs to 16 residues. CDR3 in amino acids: CASSQDPGGGNQPQHF. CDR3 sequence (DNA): TGCGCCAGCAGCCAAGATCCGGGGGGCGGCAATCAGCCCCAGCATTTT.

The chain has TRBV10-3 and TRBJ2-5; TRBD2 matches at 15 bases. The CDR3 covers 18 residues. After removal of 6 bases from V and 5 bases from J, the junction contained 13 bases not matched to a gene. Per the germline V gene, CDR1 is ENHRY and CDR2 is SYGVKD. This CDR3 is CAISDTTGLAGGRETQYF. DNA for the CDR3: TGTGCCATCAGCGACACAACGGGACTAGCGGGAGGTCGGGAGACCCAGTACTTC.

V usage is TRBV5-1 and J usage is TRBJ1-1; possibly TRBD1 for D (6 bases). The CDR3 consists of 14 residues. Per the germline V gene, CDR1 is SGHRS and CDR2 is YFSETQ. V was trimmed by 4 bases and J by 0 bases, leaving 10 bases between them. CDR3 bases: TGCGCCAGCAGCCCGGACAGTGTGAACACTGAAGCTTTCTTT. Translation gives CASSPDSVNTEAFF.

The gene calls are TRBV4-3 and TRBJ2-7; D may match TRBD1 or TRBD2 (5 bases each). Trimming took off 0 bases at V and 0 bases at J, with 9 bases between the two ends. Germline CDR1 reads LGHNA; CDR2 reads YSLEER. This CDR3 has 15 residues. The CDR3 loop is CASSQDPGTSYEQYF. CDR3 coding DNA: TGCGCCAGCAGCCAAGATCCAGGGACCTCCTACGAGCAGTACTTC.

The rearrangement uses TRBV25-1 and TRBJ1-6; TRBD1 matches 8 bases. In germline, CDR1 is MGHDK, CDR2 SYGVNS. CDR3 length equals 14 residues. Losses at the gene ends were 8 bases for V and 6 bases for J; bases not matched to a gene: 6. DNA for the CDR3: TGTGCCAGCTTAAGACAGGGGTCTAATTCACCCCTCCACTTT. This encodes CASLRQGSNSPLHF.

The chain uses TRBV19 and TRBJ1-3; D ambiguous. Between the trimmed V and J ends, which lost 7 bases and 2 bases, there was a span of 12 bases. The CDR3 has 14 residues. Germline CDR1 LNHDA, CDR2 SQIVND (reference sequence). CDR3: CASKPLLTGNTIYF. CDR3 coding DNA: TGTGCCAGTAAGCCCCTCCTGACTGGAAACACCATATATTTT.

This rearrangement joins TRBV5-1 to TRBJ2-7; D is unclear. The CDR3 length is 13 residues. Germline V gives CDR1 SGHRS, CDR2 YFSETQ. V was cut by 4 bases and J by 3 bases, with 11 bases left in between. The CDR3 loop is CASSPGTVYEQYF. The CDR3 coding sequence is TGCGCCAGCAGCCCTGGAACCGTCTACGAGCAGTACTTC.

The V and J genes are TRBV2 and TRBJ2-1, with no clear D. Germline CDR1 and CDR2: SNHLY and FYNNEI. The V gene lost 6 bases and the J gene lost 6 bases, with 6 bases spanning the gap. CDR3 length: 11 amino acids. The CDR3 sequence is CASSPFNEQFF. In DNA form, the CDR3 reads TGTGCCAGCAGCCCGTTCAATGAGCAGTTCTTC.

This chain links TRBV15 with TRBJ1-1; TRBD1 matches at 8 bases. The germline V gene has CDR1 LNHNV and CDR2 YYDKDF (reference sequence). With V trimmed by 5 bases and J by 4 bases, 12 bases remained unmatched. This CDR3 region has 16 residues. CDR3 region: CATSPAAGQGRTEAFF. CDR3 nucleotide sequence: TGTGCCACCAGCCCAGCGGCCGGACAGGGTCGCACTGAAGCTTTCTTT.

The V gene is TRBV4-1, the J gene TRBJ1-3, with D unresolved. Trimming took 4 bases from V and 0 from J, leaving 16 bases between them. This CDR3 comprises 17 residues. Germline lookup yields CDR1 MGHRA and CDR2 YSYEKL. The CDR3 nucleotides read TGCGCCAGCAGCCCATCTGGGCGGGGAGGCTCTGGAAACACCATATATTTT. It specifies CASSPSGRGGSGNTIYF.

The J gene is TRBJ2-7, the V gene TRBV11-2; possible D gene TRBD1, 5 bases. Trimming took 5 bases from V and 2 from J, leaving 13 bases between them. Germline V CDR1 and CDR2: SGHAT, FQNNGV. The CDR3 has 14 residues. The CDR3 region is CASSLLGVPYEQYF. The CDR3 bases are TGTGCCAGCAGCCTGTTAGGGGTCCCCTACGAGCAGTACTTC.

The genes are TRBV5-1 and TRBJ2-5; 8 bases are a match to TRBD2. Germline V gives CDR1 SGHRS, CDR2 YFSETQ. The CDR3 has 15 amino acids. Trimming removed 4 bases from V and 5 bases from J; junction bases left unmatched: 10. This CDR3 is CASSAGDGRAETQYF. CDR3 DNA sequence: TGCGCCAGCAGCGCTGGGGACGGGAGGGCCGAGACCCAGTACTTC.

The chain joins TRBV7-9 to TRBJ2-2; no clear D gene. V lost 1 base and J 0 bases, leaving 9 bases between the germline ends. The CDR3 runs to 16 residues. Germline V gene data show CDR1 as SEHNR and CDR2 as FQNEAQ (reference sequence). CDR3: CASSLGSFANTGELFF. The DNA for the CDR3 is TGTGCCAGCAGCTTAGGGTCCTTCGCGAACACCGGGGAGCTGTTTTTT. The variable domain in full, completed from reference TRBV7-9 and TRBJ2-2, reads DTGVSQNPRHKITKRGQNVTFRCDPISEHNRLYWYRQTLGQGPEFLTYFQNEAQLEKSRLLSDRFSAERPKGSFSTLEIQRTEQGDSAMYLCASSLGSFANTGELFFGEGSRLTVL.

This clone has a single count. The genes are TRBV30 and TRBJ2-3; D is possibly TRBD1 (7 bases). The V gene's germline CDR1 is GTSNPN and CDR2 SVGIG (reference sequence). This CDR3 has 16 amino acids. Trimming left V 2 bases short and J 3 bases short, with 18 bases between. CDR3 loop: CAWSTKQGRRTDTQYF. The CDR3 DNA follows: TGTGCCTGGAGTACCAAACAGGGGAGGAGAACAGATACGCAGTATTTT.

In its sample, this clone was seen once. CDR3 sequence reads: CASSPPGQGGTYEQYF. Here the CDR3 DNA reads TGTGCCAGCTCACCACCAGGACAGGGGGGGACCTACGAGCAGTACTTC. The gene calls are TRBV18 and TRBJ2-7, with TRBD1 identical over 10 bases. The CDR3 has 16 residues. With 0 bases clipped from V and 2 bases from J, the junction kept 4 bases outside the gene matches. In germline, CDR1 is KGHSH, CDR2 LQKENI.

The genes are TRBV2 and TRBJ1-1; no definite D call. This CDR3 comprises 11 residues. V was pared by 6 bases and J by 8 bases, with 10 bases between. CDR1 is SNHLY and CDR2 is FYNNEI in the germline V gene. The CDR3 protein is CASSTDSEAFF. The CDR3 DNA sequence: TGTGCCAGCAGCACGGACTCAGAAGCTTTCTTT. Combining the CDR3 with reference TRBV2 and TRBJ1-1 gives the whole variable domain EPEVTQTPSHQVTQMGQEVILRCVPISNHLYFYWYRQILGQKVEFLVSFYNNEISEKSEIFDDQFSVERPDGSNFTLKIRSTKLEDSAMYFCASSTDSEAFFGQGTRLTVV.

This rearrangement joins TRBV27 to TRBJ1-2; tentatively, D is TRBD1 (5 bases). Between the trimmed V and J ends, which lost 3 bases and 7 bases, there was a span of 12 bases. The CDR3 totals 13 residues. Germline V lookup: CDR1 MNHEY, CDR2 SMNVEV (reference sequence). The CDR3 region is CASSFPDMAGYTF. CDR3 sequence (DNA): TGTGCCAGCAGTTTCCCGGACATGGCTGGCTACACCTTC.